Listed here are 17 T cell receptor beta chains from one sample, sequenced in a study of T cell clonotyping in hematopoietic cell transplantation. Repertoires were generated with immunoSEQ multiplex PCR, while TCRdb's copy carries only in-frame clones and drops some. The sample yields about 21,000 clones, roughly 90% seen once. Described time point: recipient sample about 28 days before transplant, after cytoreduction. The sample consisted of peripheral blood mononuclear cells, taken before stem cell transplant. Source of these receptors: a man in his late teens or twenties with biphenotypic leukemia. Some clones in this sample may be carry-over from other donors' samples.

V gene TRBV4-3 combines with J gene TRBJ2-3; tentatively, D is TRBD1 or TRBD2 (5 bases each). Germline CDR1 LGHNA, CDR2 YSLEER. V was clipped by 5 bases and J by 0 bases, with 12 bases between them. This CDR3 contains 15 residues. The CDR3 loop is CASSMGPLSTDTQYF. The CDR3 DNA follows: TGCGCCAGCAGCATGGGACCCCTAAGCACAGATACGCAGTATTTT.

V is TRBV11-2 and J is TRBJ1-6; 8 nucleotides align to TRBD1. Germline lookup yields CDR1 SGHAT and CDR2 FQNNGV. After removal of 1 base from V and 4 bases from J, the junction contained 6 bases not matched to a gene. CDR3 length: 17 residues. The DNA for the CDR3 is TGTGCCAGCAGCTTAGGATCCAGGGGGCCGTATAATTCACCCCTCCACTTT. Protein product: CASSLGSRGPYNSPLHF.

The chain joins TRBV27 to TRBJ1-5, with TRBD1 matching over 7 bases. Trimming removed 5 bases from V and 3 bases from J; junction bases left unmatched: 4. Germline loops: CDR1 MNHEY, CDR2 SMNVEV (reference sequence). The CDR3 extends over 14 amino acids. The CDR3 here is CASSRQGVNQPQHF. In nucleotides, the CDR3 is TGTGCCAGCAGTCGACAGGGAGTCAATCAGCCCCAGCATTTT.

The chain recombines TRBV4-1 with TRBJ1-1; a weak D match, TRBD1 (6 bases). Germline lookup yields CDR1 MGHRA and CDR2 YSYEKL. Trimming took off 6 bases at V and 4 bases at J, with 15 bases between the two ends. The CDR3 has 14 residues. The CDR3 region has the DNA TGCGCCAGCAGTCCCTCAACAGGGATCACTGAAGCTTTCTTT. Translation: CASSPSTGITEAFF.

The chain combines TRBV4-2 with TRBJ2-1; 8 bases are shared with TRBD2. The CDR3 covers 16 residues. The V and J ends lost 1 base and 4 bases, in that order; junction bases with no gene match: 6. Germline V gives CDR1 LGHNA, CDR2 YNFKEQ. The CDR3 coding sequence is TGTGCCAGCAGCCAAGGACCGGGACTAGGATACAATGAGCAGTTCTTC. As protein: CASSQGPGLGYNEQFF.

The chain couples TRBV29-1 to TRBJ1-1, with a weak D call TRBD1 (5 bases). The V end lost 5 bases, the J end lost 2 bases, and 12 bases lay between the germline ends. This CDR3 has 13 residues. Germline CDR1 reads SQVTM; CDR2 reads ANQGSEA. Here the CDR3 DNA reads TGCAGCGTTAAGGGACCGACCAACACTGAAGCTTTCTTT. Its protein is CSVKGPTNTEAFF.

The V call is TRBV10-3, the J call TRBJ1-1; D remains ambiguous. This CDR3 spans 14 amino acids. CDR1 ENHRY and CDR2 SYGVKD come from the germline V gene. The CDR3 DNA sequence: TGTGCGATCGGATCGGGAGTGGGGAACACTGAAGCTTTCTTT. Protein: CAIGSGVGNTEAFF.

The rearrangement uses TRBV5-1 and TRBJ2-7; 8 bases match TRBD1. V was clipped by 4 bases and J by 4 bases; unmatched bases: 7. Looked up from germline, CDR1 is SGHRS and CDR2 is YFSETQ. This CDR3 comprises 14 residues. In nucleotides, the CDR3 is TGCGCCAGCAGCCCAGGGGGCGCATCTTACGAGCAGTACTTC. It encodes CASSPGGASYEQYF.

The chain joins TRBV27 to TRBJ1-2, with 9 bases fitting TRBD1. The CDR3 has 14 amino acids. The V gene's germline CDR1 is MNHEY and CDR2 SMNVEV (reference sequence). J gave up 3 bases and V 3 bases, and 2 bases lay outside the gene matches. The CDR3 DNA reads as TGTGCCAGCAGTTTGGGACAGGGTTACTATGGCTACACCTTC. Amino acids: CASSLGQGYYGYTF.

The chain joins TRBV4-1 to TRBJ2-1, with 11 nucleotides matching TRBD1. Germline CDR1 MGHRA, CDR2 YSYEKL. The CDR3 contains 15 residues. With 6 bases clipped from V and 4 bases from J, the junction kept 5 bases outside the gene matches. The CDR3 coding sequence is TGCGCCAGCAGTGGACAGGGGGCCTGGTACAATGAGCAGTTCTTC. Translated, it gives CASSGQGAWYNEQFF.

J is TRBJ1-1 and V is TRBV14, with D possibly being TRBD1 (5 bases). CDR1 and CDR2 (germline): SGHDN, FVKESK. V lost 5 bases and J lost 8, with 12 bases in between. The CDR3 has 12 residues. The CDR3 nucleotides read TGTGCCAGCAGCTATATTGGGGCGGAAGCTTTCTTT. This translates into CASSYIGAEAFF.

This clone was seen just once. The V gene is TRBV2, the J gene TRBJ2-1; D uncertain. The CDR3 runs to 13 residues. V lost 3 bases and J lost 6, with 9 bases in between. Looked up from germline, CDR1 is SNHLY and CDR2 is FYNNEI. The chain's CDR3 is CASSDRPGNEQFF. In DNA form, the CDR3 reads TGTGCCAGCAGTGACCGGCCGGGCAATGAGCAGTTCTTC.

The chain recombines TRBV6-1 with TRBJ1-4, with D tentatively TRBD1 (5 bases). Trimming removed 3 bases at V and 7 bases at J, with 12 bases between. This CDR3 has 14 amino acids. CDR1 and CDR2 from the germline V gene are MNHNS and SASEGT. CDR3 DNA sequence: TGTGCCAGCAGTGATTGGCAGGGAAGTGAAAAACTGTTTTTT. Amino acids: CASSDWQGSEKLFF.

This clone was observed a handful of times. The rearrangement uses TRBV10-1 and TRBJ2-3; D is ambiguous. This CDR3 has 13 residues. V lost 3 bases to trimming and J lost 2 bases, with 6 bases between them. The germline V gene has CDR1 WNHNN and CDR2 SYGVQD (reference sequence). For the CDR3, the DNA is TGCGCCAGCAGTGACCCCCTCACAGATACGCAGTATTTT. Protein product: CASSDPLTDTQYF.

CDR3 sequence: CATGEGPYEQYF. The DNA for the CDR3 is TGTGCCACCGGAGAGGGACCCTACGAGCAGTACTTC. This chain joins TRBV27 and TRBJ2-7; D possibly uses TRBD1 or TRBD2 (5 bases each). Germline V CDR1 and CDR2: MNHEY, SMNVEV (reference sequence). This CDR3 is built from 12 residues. V was pared by 10 bases and J by 2 bases, with 12 bases between.

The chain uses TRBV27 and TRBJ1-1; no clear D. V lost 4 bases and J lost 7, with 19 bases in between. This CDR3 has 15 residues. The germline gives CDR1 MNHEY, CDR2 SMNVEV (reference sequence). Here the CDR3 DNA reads TGTGCCAGCAGTTGGACGGGAATCGGGCGGGATGAAGCTTTCTTT. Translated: CASSWTGIGRDEAFF.

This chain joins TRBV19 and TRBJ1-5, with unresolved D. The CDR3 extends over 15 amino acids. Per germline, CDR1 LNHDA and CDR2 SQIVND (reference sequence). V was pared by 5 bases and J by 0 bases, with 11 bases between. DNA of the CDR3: TGTGCCAGTAGTTACGACCGGGTTAGCAATCAGCCCCAGCATTTT. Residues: CASSYDRVSNQPQHF.